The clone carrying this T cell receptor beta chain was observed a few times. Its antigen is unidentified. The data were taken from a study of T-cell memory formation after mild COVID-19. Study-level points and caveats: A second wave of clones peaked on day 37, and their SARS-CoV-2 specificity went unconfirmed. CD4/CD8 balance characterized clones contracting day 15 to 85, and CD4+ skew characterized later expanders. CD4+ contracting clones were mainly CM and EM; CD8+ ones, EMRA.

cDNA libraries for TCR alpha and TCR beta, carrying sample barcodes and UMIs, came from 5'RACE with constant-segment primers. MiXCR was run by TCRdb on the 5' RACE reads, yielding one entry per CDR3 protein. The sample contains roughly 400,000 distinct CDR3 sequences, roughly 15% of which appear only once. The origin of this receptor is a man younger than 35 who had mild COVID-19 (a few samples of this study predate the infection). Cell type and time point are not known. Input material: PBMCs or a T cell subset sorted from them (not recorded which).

The DNA for the CDR3 is TGTGCCACCAGAGGCTCAGACCCGGCCGGGGAGCTGTTTTTT. This gives the protein CATRGSDPAGELFF. V and J are TRBV24-1 and TRBJ2-2; no clear D. The CDR3 extends over 14 amino acids. V was pared by 7 bases and J by 6 bases, with 14 bases between. The V gene's germline CDR1 is KGHDR and CDR2 SFDVKD.